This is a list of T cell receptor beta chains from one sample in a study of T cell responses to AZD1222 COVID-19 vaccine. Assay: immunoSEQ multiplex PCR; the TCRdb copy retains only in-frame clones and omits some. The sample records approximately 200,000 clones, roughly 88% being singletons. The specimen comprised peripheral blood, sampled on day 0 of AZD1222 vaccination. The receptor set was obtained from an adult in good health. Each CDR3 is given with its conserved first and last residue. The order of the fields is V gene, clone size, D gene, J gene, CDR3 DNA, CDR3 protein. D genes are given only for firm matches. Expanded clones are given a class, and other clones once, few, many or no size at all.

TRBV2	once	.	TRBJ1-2	TGTGCCAGCACTCAACAGTCCCCCTATGGCTACACCTTC	CASTQQSPYGYTF
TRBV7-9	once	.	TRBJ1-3	TGTGCCAGCAGCCCGCGAGTAGAGGGAAACACCATATATTTT	CASSPRVEGNTIYF
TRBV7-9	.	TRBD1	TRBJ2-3	TGTGCCAGCGGGCTTATAGGGGGCTCCACAGATACGCAGTATTTT	CASGLIGGSTDTQYF
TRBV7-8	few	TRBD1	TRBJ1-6	TGTGCCAGCAGCTTATCCTCGACAGGGTGGAATTCACCCCTCCACTTT	CASSLSSTGWNSPLHF
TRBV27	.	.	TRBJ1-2	TGTGCCAGCAGTGTGGGTGCTAGGGGAGGTGGCTACACCTTC	CASSVGARGGGYTF
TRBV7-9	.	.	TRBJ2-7	TGTGCCAGCAGCCCCGACCCTCCCTCCTACGAGCAGTACTTC	CASSPDPPSYEQYF
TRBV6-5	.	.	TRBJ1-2	TGTGCCAGCAGTTTGACAGCCCAAGGACGGTACTATGGCTACACCTTC	CASSLTAQGRYYGYTF
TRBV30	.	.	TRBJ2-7	TGTGCCTGGAGTAAGGGAGAGTACGAGCAGTACTTC	CAWSKGEYEQYF
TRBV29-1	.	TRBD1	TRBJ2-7	TGCAGCGTCAGGGGGCGATCATCCTACGAGCAGTACTTC	CSVRGRSSYEQYF
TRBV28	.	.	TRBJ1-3	TGTGCCAGCAGTTTATGGGTTTGGAGGGACTCTGGAAACACCATATATTTT	CASSLWVWRDSGNTIYF
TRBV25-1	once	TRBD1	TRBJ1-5	TGTGCCAGCAGTAGCCCAGGGGGCGTCGATCAGCCCCAGCATTTT	CASSSPGGVDQPQHF
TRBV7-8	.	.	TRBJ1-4	TGTGCCAGCAGCTCACGAGGGAATGAAAAACTGTTTTTT	CASSSRGNEKLFF
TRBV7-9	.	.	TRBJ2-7	TGTGCCAGCGTCTTCTCAGGGGTTCCCTACGAGCAGTACTTC	CASVFSGVPYEQYF
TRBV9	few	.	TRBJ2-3	TGTGCCAGCAGCGTAGGAGGGGCTCTGTCAGATACGCAGTATTTT	CASSVGGALSDTQYF
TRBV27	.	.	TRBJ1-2	TGTGCCAGCAGTTCCCACGGGTATGGCTACACCTTC	CASSSHGYGYTF
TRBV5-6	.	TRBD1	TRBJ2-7	TGTGCCAGCAGCTTTATGCTGAGGGGGCGAAACGAGCAGTACTTC	CASSFMLRGRNEQYF
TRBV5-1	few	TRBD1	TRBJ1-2	TGCGCCAGCAGCTTAGCGACAGGGGCTAACTATGGCTACACCTTC	CASSLATGANYGYTF
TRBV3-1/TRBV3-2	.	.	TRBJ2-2	TGTGCCAGCAGCCAAGTTTTACGCGGGGAGCTGTTTTTT	CASSQVLRGELFF